This record concerns one T cell receptor (beta chain) sequence. No antigen is known for it. V dropped 1 base and J dropped 7; count of bases not matched to a gene: 9. This CDR3 has 16 residues. Germline CDR1 and CDR2: MGHDK and SYGVNS. This sample was taken from a study of OX40 agonist ivuxolimab in advanced cancers. Whole-study context: Patients got intravenous ivuxolimab at 0.01 to 10 mg/kg every 2 weeks. A diagnosis of hepatocellular carcinoma, melanoma, renal cell or head and neck cancer was present in dose-escalation patients. The group had a mean age of about 60 years, ranged from 23 to 79, and was around 86% male. General study results and limits: Within 6 weeks, CD4+ and CD8+ blood T cells expanded clonally at 0.1 to 3.0 mg/kg.

Produced via immunoSEQ multiplex PCR; TCRdb's table is partial and in-frame only. The data show about 110,000 clones, with approximately 89% seen just once and over 0.6% held by the top ten. The chain recombines TRBV25-1 with TRBJ2-3; 9 positions match TRBD2. The receptor's source is an adult with an advanced solid tumor such as melanoma, head and neck, liver or kidney cancer. This specimen was CD4+ or CD8+ T cells sorted from blood, taken in a trial of the OX40 agonist ivuxolimab. The CDR3 bases are TGTGCCAGCAGTGAATCCGTAGCGGGAGTCGCAAATACGCAGTATTTT. Translating gives CASSESVAGVANTQYF.